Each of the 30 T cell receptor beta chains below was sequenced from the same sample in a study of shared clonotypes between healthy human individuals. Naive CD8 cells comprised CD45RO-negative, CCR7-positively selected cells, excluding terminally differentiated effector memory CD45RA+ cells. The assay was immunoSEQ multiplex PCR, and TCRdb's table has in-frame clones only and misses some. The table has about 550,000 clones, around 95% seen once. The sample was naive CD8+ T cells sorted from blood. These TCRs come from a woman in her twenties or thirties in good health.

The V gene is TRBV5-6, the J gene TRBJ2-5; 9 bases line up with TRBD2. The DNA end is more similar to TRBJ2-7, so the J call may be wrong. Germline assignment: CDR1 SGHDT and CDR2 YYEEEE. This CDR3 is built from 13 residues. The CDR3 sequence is CASSSGSWYEQYF. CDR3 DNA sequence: TGTGCCAGCAGTAGCGGGAGCTGGTACGAGCAGTACTTC.

The CDR3 spells CASSPGTGMSTNEKLFF. As DNA, the CDR3 is TGTGCCAGCAGCCCCGGGACCGGGATGTCAACTAATGAAAAACTGTTTTTT. The rearrangement uses TRBV7-9 and TRBJ1-4, with D possibly matching TRBD1 (5 bases). The CDR3 runs to 17 residues. The germline V and J ends were trimmed by 5 bases and 0 bases, with 16 bases remaining between them. CDR1 SEHNR and CDR2 FQNEAQ come from the germline V gene (reference sequence).

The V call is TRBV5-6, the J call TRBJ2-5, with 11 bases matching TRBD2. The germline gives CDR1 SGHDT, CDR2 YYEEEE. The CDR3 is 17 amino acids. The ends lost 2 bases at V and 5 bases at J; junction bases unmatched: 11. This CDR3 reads CASSLLAGVLGGETQYF. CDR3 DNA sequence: TGTGCCAGCAGCTTACTAGCGGGAGTATTGGGCGGGGAGACCCAGTACTTC.

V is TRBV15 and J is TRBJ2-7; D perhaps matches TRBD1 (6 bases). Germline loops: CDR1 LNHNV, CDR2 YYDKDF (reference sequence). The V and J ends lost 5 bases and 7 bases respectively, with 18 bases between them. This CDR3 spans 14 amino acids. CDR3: CATSGQDRPLEQYF. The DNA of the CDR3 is TGTGCCACCAGCGGTCAAGACAGGCCCTTGGAGCAGTACTTC.

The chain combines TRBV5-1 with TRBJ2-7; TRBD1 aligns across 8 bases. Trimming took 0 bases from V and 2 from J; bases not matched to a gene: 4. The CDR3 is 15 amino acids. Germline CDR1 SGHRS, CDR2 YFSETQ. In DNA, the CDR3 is TGCGCCAGCAGCTTGGGCGGGACAGGAGCCTACGAGCAGTACTTC. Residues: CASSLGGTGAYEQYF.

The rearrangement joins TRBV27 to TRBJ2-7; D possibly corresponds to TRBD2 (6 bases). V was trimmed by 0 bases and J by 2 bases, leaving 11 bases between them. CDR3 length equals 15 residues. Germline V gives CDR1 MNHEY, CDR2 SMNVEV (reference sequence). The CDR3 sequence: CASSLSWGGAYEQYF. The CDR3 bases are TGTGCCAGCAGTTTATCTTGGGGCGGGGCCTACGAGCAGTACTTC.

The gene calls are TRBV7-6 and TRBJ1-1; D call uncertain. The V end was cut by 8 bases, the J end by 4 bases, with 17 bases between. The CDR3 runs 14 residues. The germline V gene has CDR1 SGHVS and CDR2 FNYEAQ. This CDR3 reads CASSFNPSGTEAFF. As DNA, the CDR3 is TGTGCCAGCTCCTTTAACCCGTCGGGCACTGAAGCTTTCTTT. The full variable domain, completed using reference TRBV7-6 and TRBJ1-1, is GAGVSQSPRYKVTKRGQDVALRCDPISGHVSLYWYRQALGQGPEFLTYFNYEAQQDKSGLPNDRFSAERPEGSISTLTIQRTEQRDSAMYRCASSFNPSGTEAFFGQGTRLTVV.

CDR3 region: CASSLPKHSTDTQYF. The DNA of the CDR3 is TGTGCCAGCAGCTTGCCGAAGCATAGCACAGATACGCAGTATTTT. V is TRBV5-6 and J is TRBJ2-3; D gene ambiguous. Germline CDR1 reads SGHDT; CDR2 reads YYEEEE. Trimming pared 1 base from V and 0 bases from J, leaving 9 bases between. CDR3 length equals 15 residues.

This chain's CDR3 is CASRDGSYEQYF. Here the CDR3 DNA reads TGTGCCAGCAGAGACGGATCCTACGAGCAGTACTTC. V usage is TRBV6-1 and J usage is TRBJ2-7; D gene unclear. Trimming stripped 6 bases from V and 1 base from J, with 7 bases between. CDR3 size: 12 residues. Germline V CDR1 and CDR2: MNHNS, SASEGT.

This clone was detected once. CDR3 bases: TGTGCCAGCATTCCCAACAGCTCCTACAATGAGCAGTTCTTC. Translated, it gives CASIPNSSYNEQFF. The chain employs TRBV25-1 and TRBJ2-1; D gene unclear. CDR3 size: 14 residues. CDR1 is MGHDK, CDR2 SYGVNS, per germline. Trimming removed 7 bases at V and 0 bases at J, with 10 bases between.

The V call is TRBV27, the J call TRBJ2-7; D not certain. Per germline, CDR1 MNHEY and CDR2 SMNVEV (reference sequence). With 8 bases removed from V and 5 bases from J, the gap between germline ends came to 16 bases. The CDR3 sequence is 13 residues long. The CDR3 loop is CASRRSDRHEQYF. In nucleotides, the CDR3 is TGTGCCAGCCGGCGGAGTGATCGCCACGAGCAGTACTTC.

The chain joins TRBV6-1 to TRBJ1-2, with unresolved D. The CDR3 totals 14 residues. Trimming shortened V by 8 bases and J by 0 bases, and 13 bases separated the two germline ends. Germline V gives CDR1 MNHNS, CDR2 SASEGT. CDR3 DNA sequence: TGTGCCAGCGGGTTGTTGGATCCTAACTATGGCTACACCTTC. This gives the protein CASGLLDPNYGYTF.

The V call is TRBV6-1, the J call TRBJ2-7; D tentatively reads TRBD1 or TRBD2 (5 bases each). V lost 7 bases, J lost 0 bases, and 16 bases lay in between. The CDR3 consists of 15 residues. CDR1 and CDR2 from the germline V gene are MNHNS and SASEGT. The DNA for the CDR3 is TGTGCCAGCAAACCCCGGGGCTACTTCTCCTACGAGCAGTACTTC. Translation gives CASKPRGYFSYEQYF.

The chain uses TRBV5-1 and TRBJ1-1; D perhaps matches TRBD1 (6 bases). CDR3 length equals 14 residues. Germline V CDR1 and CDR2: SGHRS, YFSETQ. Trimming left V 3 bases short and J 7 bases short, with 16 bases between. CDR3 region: CASSSRGVKVEAFF. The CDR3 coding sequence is TGCGCCAGCAGCTCAAGGGGGGTTAAAGTTGAAGCTTTCTTT.

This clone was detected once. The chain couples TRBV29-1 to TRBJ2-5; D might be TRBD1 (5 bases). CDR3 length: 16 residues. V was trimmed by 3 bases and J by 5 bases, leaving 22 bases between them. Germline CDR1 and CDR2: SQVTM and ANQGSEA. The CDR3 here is CSVDGAGRPTEETQYF. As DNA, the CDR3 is TGCAGCGTTGATGGAGCAGGGCGGCCAACGGAGGAGACCCAGTACTTC.

The CDR3, as DNA: TGTGCCAGCAGTTTTGCCGGGGCGAACACCGGGGAGCTGTTTTTT. The encoded protein is CASSFAGANTGELFF. The chain couples TRBV27 to TRBJ2-2; possible D gene TRBD2, 5 bases. The germline V and J ends were trimmed by 3 bases and 0 bases, with 8 bases remaining between them. The CDR3 length is 15 residues. Germline V CDR1 and CDR2: MNHEY, SMNVEV (reference sequence).

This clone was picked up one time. The CDR3 protein is CASSSLAERRADTQYF. CDR3 in DNA: TGTGCCAGCAGTTCCTTAGCGGAGAGGAGGGCAGATACGCAGTATTTT. The chain has TRBV28 and TRBJ2-3, with a possible D match to TRBD2 (6 bases). Trimming left V 4 bases short and J 4 bases short, with 18 bases between. The CDR3 consists of 16 residues. Per germline, CDR1 MDHEN and CDR2 SYDVKM. The whole variable domain, filled in from reference TRBV28 and TRBJ2-3, reads DVKVTQSSRYLVKRTGEKVFLECVQDMDHENMFWYRQDPGLGLRLIYFSYDVKMKEKGDIPEGYSVSREKKERFSLILESASTNQTSMYLCASSSLAERRADTQYFGPGTRLTVL.

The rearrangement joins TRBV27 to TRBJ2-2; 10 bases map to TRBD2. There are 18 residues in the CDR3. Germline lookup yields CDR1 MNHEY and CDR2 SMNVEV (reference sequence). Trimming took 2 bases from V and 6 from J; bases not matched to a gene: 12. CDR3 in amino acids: CASSLGYPSGSVAGELFF. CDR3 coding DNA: TGTGCCAGCAGTTTAGGGTACCCTAGCGGGAGTGTTGCCGGGGAGCTGTTTTTT.

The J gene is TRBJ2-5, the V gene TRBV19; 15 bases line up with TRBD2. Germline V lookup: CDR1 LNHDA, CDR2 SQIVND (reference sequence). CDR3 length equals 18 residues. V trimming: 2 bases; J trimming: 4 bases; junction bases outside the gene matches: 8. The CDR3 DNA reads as TGTGCCAGTAGTATATGGACTAGCGGGAGGGCCGGGGGAGAGACCCAGTACTTC. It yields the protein CASSIWTSGRAGGETQYF. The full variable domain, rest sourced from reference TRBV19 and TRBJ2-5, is DGGITQSPKYLFRKEGQNVTLSCEQNLNHDAMYWYRQDPGQGLRLIYYSQIVNDFQKGDIAEGYSVSREKKESFPLTVTSAQKNPTAFYLCASSIWTSGRAGGETQYFGPGTRLLVL.

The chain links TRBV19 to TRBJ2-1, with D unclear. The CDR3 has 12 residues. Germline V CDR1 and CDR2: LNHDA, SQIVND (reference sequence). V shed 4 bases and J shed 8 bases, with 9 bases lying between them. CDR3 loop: CASSSLEDEQFF. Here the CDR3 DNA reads TGTGCCAGTAGTAGCCTAGAGGATGAGCAGTTCTTC.

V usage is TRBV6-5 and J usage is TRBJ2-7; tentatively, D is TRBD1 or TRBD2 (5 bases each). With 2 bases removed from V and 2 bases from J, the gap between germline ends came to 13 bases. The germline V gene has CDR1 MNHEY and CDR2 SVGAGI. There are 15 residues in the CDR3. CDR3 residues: CASSYAIGETYEQYF. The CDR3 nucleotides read TGTGCCAGCAGTTACGCGATAGGGGAGACCTACGAGCAGTACTTC.

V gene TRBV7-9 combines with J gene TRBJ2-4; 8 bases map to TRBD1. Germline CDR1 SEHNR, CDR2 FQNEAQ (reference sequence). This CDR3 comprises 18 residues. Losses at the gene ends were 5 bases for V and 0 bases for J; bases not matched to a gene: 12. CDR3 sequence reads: CASSGVGTGLLAKNIQYF. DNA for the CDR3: TGTGCCAGCAGCGGTGTTGGGACAGGCCTTTTAGCCAAAAACATTCAGTACTTC.

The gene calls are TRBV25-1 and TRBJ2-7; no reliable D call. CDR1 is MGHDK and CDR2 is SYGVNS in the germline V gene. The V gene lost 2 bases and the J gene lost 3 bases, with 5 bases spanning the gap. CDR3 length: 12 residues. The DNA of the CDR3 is TGTGCCAGCAGTGAACCGGGCTACGAGCAGTACTTC. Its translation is CASSEPGYEQYF.

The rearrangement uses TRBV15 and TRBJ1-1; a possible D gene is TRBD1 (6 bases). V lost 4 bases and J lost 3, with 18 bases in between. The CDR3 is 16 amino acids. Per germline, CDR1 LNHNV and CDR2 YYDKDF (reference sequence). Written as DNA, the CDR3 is TGTGCCACCAGCAACCGGAAACAGGGTTGGGACACTGAAGCTTTCTTT. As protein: CATSNRKQGWDTEAFF.

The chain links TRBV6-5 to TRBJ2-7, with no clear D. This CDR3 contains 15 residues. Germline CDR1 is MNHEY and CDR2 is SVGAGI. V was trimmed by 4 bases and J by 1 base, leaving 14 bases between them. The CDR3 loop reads CASSWGLDPSYEQYF. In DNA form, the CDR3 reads TGTGCCAGCAGTTGGGGATTGGATCCTTCCTACGAGCAGTACTTC.

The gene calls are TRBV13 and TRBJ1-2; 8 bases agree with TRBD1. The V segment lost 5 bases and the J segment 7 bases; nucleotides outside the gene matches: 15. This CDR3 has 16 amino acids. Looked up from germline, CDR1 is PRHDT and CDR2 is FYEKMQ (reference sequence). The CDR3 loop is CASSPRTGREYGGYTF. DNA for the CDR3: TGTGCCAGCAGCCCGAGGACAGGGCGGGAGTATGGTGGCTACACCTTC. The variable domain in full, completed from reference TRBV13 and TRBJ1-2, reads AAGVIQSPRHLIKEKRETATLKCYPIPRHDTVYWYQQGPGQDPQFLISFYEKMQSDKGSIPDRFSAQQFSDYHSELNMSSLELGDSALYFCASSPRTGREYGGYTFGSGTRLTVV.

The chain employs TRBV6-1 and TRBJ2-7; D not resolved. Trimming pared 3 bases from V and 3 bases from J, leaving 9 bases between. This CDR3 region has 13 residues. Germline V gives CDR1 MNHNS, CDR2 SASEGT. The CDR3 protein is CASSEGDFYEQYF. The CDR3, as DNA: TGTGCCAGCAGTGAGGGTGACTTCTACGAGCAGTACTTC.

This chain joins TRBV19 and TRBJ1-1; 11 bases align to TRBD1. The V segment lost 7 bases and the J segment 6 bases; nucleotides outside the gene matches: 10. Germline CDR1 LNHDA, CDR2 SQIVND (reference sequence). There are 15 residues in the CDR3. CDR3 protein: CASTGQGALFAEAFF. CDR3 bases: TGTGCCAGTACTGGACAGGGGGCCCTCTTCGCTGAAGCTTTCTTT.

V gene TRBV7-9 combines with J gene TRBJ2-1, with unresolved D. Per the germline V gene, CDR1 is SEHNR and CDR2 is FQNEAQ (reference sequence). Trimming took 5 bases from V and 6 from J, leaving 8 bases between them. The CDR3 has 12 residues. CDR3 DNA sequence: TGTGCCAGCAGCGTTCTTGCCAATGAGCAGTTCTTC. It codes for CASSVLANEQFF.

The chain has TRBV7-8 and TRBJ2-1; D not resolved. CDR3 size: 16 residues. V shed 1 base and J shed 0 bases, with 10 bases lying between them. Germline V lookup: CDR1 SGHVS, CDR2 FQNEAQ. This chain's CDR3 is CASSLGPESSYNEQFF. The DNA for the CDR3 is TGTGCCAGCAGCTTAGGCCCGGAAAGCTCCTACAATGAGCAGTTCTTC.